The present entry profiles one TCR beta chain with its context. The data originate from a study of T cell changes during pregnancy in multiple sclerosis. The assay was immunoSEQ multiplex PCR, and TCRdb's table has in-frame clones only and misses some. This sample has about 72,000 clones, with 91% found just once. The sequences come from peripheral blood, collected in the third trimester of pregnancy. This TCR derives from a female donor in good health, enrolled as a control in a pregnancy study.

CDR3 amino acids: CASSPRLRGIRSYGYTF. In nucleotides, the CDR3 is TGTGCCAGCTCACCACGCTTGAGGGGGATTCGGAGCTATGGCTACACCTTC. V is TRBV18 and J is TRBJ1-2; D is perhaps TRBD1 (6 bases). The CDR3 runs 17 residues. The V end lost 1 base, the J end lost 4 bases, and 19 bases lay between the germline ends. Germline CDR1 KGHSH, CDR2 LQKENI. Using reference TRBV18 and TRBJ1-2 for the parts outside the CDR3, the full variable domain is NAGVMQNPRHLVRRRGQEARLRCSPMKGHSHVYWYRQLPEEGLKFMVYLQKENIIDESGMPKERFSAEFPKEGPSILRIQQVVRGDSAAYFCASSPRLRGIRSYGYTFGSGTRLTVV.